This TCR beta chain was profiled in a study of beta chain features in type 1 diabetes. The investigators reverse transcribed all of the isolated RNA, so they sequenced expressed TCRB transcripts. Here immunoSEQ multiplex PCR was the method, and the copy in TCRdb shows in-frame clones only, minus some. Counted here are about 320,000 clones, 11% to 15% occurring once; the ten biggest clones make up 6.7%. In its sample, this clone was seen a few times. V dropped 4 bases and J dropped 2 bases, with 6 bases sitting between them. Germline CDR1 reads SGHDN; CDR2 reads FVKESK. This CDR3 has 12 residues. The chain joins TRBV14 to TRBJ2-7; D not resolved. The sequenced material came from central memory CD4+ T cells from blood. This TCR was recovered from a man between 25 and 39 years old in good health. This CDR3 reads CASSLWTYEQYF. The CDR3, as DNA: TGTGCCAGCAGCCTTTGGACCTACGAGCAGTACTTC.